This TCR beta chain was captured by sequencing in a study of neurological immune-mediated disorders. General study results and limits: The greatest degree of TCR clonal expansion was observed in HTLV-1-associated myelopathy, with the lowest in multiple sclerosis, below that of healthy controls.

This clonotype was counted ten times or more. The antigen remains unidentified. The method for making cDNA was 5'RACE, and it used 10-nucleotide random UMIs. From 15-18 subjects, every sequencing run obtained over 170 million TCR-beta sequences. TCRdb analysed the 5' RACE reads with MiXCR anew, one entry per CDR3 protein. The table has over 25,000 distinct CDR3 sequences, approximately 16% seen once; the top ten hold around 5.2%. V gave up 0 bases and J gave up 5 bases; unmatched junction bases: 7. Germline V CDR1 and CDR2: DFQATT, SNEGSKA (reference sequence). The CDR3 has 15 amino acids. Time point reported: technical triplicate 3. The sorted libraries involved the use of some 1 million CD4+ or CD8+ T cells.

This chain uses TRBV20-1 with TRBJ2-5; TRBD2 agrees at 9 bases. Sequencing was performed on CD4+ T cells from blood. This clonotype originated in a female donor with HTLV-1-associated myelopathy (HAM/TSP). CDR3 in amino acids: CSAREGGRAVETQYF. The CDR3 nucleotides are TGCAGTGCTAGAGAGGGCGGGAGGGCCGTGGAGACCCAGTACTTC.